These 29 T cell receptor beta chains were all obtained from the same sample, sequenced in a study of OX40 agonist ivuxolimab in advanced cancers. Clones were read by immunoSEQ multiplex PCR, and TCRdb kept only the in-frame ones, dropping some. The data contain about 62,000 clones, over 75% of them singletons. Here the sequenced sample was CD4+ or CD8+ T cells sorted from blood, taken in a trial of the OX40 agonist ivuxolimab. The origin of the receptors is an adult with an advanced solid tumor such as melanoma, head and neck, liver or kidney cancer.

This chain uses TRBV5-4 with TRBJ2-7; 8 positions agree with TRBD1. CDR1 and CDR2 (germline): SGHNT, YYREEE (reference sequence). CDR3 length equals 13 residues. The J segment lost 6 bases and the V segment lost 4 bases, leaving 6 bases of the junction unmatched. The CDR3 loop reads CASSPDRVGEQYF. CDR3 DNA sequence: TGTGCCAGCAGCCCGGACAGGGTTGGCGAGCAGTACTTC.

The V and J genes are TRBV28 and TRBJ1-4; D gene ambiguous. The CDR3 contains 15 residues. V shed 10 bases and J shed 7 bases, with 22 bases lying between them. Germline V gene sequence: CDR1 MDHEN, CDR2 SYDVKM. The CDR3 nucleotides are TGTGCCACACGACCCGGCGGGCGGGCGGGTGAAAAACTGTTTTTT. Amino acids: CATRPGGRAGEKLFF.

This clone was counted a single time. The V and J genes are TRBV28 and TRBJ2-3, with a weak D call TRBD1 (6 bases). Germline V gene lookup returns CDR1 MDHEN and CDR2 SYDVKM. This CDR3 is 15 amino acids long. V gave up 5 bases and J gave up 7 bases, with 19 bases separating them. The CDR3 DNA reads as TGTGCCAGCAGTGGGATAGGGGGAGCGAGCAATACGCAGTATTTT. As protein: CASSGIGGASNTQYF. The full variable domain, its missing parts supplied by reference TRBV28 and TRBJ2-3, is DVKVTQSSRYLVKRTGEKVFLECVQDMDHENMFWYRQDPGLGLRLIYFSYDVKMKEKGDIPEGYSVSREKKERFSLILESASTNQTSMYLCASSGIGGASNTQYFGPGTRLTVL.

V is TRBV20-1 and J is TRBJ2-1; maybe TRBD2 (5 bases). The V and J ends lost 5 bases and 8 bases respectively, with 10 bases between them. The CDR3 loop spans 11 amino acids. Germline assignment: CDR1 DFQATT and CDR2 SNEGSKA (reference sequence). The CDR3 DNA reads as TGCAGTGCTCCACTAGGCGATGAGCAGTTCTTC. As protein: CSAPLGDEQFF.

The genes are TRBV11-2 and TRBJ1-6; D gene ambiguous. The ends were cut back, 5 bases at V and 7 bases at J, with 21 bases in the middle. The CDR3 consists of 17 residues. Germline loops: CDR1 SGHAT, CDR2 FQNNGV. For the CDR3, the DNA is TGTGCCAGCAGCCCCCCTGGGGTAGGGATCGGAAATTCACCCCTCCACTTT. Its protein is CASSPPGVGIGNSPLHF.

This chain uses TRBV28 with TRBJ2-2; D gene uncertain. The germline V and J ends were trimmed by 4 bases and 1 base, with 10 bases remaining between them. Germline V lookup: CDR1 MDHEN, CDR2 SYDVKM. The CDR3 sequence is 15 residues long. The CDR3 loop reads CASSSPGMNTGELFF. Written as DNA, the CDR3 is TGTGCCAGCAGTTCCCCCGGAATGAACACCGGGGAGCTGTTTTTT.

V usage is TRBV6-6 and J usage is TRBJ1-1; D ambiguous. This CDR3 comprises 9 residues. V lost 8 bases and J 7 bases, leaving 5 bases between the germline ends. Germline-derived CDR1 and CDR2 are MNHNY and SVGAGI (reference sequence). The CDR3 protein is CASGYEAFF. The DNA for the CDR3 is TGTGCCAGCGGGTATGAAGCTTTCTTT.

The rearrangement uses TRBV6-4 and TRBJ2-1; 7 nucleotides line up with TRBD2. The ends lost 6 bases at V and 4 bases at J; junction bases unmatched: 6. CDR1 is MRHNA and CDR2 is SNTAGT in the germline V gene. The CDR3 has 14 amino acids. This chain's CDR3 is CASRGEGTYNEQFF. The DNA of the CDR3 is TGTGCCAGCAGGGGGGAGGGAACGTACAATGAGCAGTTCTTC.

The genes are TRBV6-6 and TRBJ1-1; D remains unclear. The V gene lost 11 bases and the J gene lost 0 bases, with 13 bases spanning the gap. The length of the CDR3 is 13 residues. The germline V gene has CDR1 MNHNY and CDR2 SVGAGI (reference sequence). DNA for the CDR3: TGTGCCGGCAAGACAAAGATGAACACTGAAGCTTTCTTT. Translated: CAGKTKMNTEAFF.

The rearrangement joins TRBV7-2 to TRBJ2-2, with D possibly matching TRBD2 (6 bases). CDR1 is SGHTA and CDR2 is FQGNSA in the germline V gene. V was clipped by 4 bases and J by 5 bases, with 14 bases between them. The CDR3 is made up of 15 amino acids. DNA for the CDR3: TGTGCCAGCAGCTCGAACGGGGGAGGAACCGGGGAGCTGTTTTTT. Protein: CASSSNGGGTGELFF.

The rearrangement uses TRBV5-8 and TRBJ2-6; D is ambiguous. The germline V and J ends were trimmed by 2 bases and 0 bases, with 9 bases remaining between them. Germline-derived CDR1 and CDR2 are SGHTS and YDEGEE. The CDR3 consists of 16 residues. CDR3 region: CASSFGRYSGANVLTF. CDR3 in DNA: TGTGCCAGCAGCTTCGGACGGTACTCTGGGGCCAACGTCCTGACTTTC.

The chain employs TRBV5-6 and TRBJ2-5; D remains unclear. This CDR3 has 17 residues. The germline V gene encodes CDR1 SGHDT and CDR2 YYEEEE. Trimming left V 0 bases short and J 2 bases short, with 17 bases between. This CDR3 reads CASSLEGRGAKQETQYF. The DNA for the CDR3 is TGTGCCAGCAGCTTGGAGGGCCGTGGCGCGAAACAAGAGACCCAGTACTTC.

This clone turned up a few times. The J gene is TRBJ1-2, the V gene TRBV30, with 7 nucleotides matching TRBD1. The germline V gene encodes CDR1 GTSNPN and CDR2 SVGIG (reference sequence). V lost 4 bases, J lost 6 bases, and 5 bases stayed unmatched. The CDR3 length is 12 residues. The DNA of the CDR3 is TGTGCCTGGACCCGGACAGGACATGGCTACACCTTC. The encoded protein is CAWTRTGHGYTF.

A few counts support this clone. The chain employs TRBV28 and TRBJ1-4; a weak D match, TRBD1 (5 bases). The CDR3 has 14 residues. Trimming cost V 8 bases and J 5 bases, with 15 bases left between them. Germline CDR1 is MDHEN and CDR2 is SYDVKM. CDR3 sequence (DNA): TGTGCCAGCCTGACCGGGGGGAAGAATGAAAAACTGTTTTTT. This encodes CASLTGGKNEKLFF.

J is TRBJ2-7 and V is TRBV2; possible D gene TRBD2, 7 bases. Germline CDR1 reads SNHLY; CDR2 reads FYNNEI. There are 14 residues in the CDR3. The V end was cut by 7 bases, the J end by 1 base, with 14 bases between. CDR3: CASTREGGSYEQYV. The CDR3, as DNA: TGTGCCAGCACCCGAGAGGGGGGGTCCTACGAGCAGTACGTC.

The chain is built from TRBV2 and TRBJ2-3; possibly TRBD2 for D (5 bases). V dropped 4 bases and J dropped 0 bases, with 14 bases sitting between them. The V gene's germline CDR1 is SNHLY and CDR2 FYNNEI. The CDR3 has 16 residues. Written as DNA, the CDR3 is TGTGCCAGCAGTGGAGCAAGCGGATATAGCACAGATACGCAGTATTTT. This encodes CASSGASGYSTDTQYF.

This chain uses TRBV6-5 with TRBJ1-1; 8 positions match TRBD1. The germline CDR1 and CDR2 sequences are MNHEY and SVGAGI. This CDR3 has 15 residues. V lost 5 bases, J lost 1 base, and 6 bases stayed unmatched. The DNA for the CDR3 is TGTGCCAGCAGTCCCTCCGGACAGGGGAACACTGAAGCTTTCTTT. Protein product: CASSPSGQGNTEAFF.

This clone has only a few counts. The gene calls are TRBV4-1 and TRBJ1-5; D is perhaps TRBD1 (5 bases). V was pared by 0 bases and J by 6 bases, with 18 bases between. There are 17 residues in the CDR3. Germline CDR1 MGHRA, CDR2 YSYEKL. CDR3 protein: CASSQEFLSGLSQPQHF. CDR3 coding DNA: TGCGCCAGCAGCCAAGAGTTTTTATCGGGGCTCAGTCAGCCCCAGCATTTT.

V and J are TRBV5-4 and TRBJ2-5, with 11 positions matching TRBD1. The J call is in doubt because the DNA end fits TRBJ2-7 better. Per germline, CDR1 SGHNT and CDR2 YYREEE (reference sequence). The CDR3 sequence is 15 residues long. The CDR3 DNA sequence: TGTGCCAGCAGCGTGGGACAGGGGGACTCCTACGAGCAGTACTTC. Translating gives CASSVGQGDSYEQYF.

The chain uses TRBV2 and TRBJ2-2, with 7 bases fitting TRBD1. Germline CDR1 SNHLY, CDR2 FYNNEI. The CDR3 consists of 15 residues. Trimming at V came to 4 bases and at J to 3 bases, leaving 5 bases not matched to a gene. DNA for the CDR3: TGTGCCAGCAGTGCAGGGACAGTCCACACCGGGGAGCTGTTTTTT. This gives the protein CASSAGTVHTGELFF.

The rearrangement links TRBV11-2 to TRBJ1-5; D may be TRBD1 (6 bases). With 5 bases removed from V and 4 bases from J, the gap between germline ends came to 18 bases. The CDR3 loop spans 16 amino acids. CDR1 SGHAT and CDR2 FQNNGV come from the germline V gene. The DNA of the CDR3 is TGTGCCAGCAGCCGCTTCAAGGACAGTCATAATCAGCCCCAGCATTTT. As protein: CASSRFKDSHNQPQHF.

V gene TRBV6-5 combines with J gene TRBJ1-1; D perhaps matches TRBD1 (6 bases). This CDR3 is built from 13 residues. Germline V gene sequence: CDR1 MNHEY, CDR2 SVGAGI. V was shortened by 2 bases and J by 7 bases, with 11 bases between the two germline ends. CDR3 nucleotides: TGTGCCAGCAGTTACGCACAGGGAGATGAAGCTTTCTTT. Its protein is CASSYAQGDEAFF.

The chain combines TRBV6-5 with TRBJ1-5; 8 bases fit TRBD1. Losses at the gene ends were 5 bases for V and 4 bases for J; bases not matched to a gene: 7. CDR3 length: 15 residues. Germline V gives CDR1 MNHEY, CDR2 SVGAGI. The CDR3 sequence is CASSRDRGENQPQHF. The DNA for the CDR3 is TGTGCCAGCAGTCGTGACAGGGGTGAGAATCAGCCCCAGCATTTT.

This rearrangement joins TRBV2 to TRBJ2-7; a weak D match, TRBD2 (6 bases). Trimming shortened V by 3 bases and J by 3 bases, and 18 bases separated the two germline ends. CDR1 SNHLY and CDR2 FYNNEI come from the germline V gene. The CDR3 has 16 residues. CDR3 coding DNA: TGTGCCAGCAGTGACTCGGGACTCACAATCCACTACGAGCAGTACGTC. Translated: CASSDSGLTIHYEQYV.

This clone was found once. The V call is TRBV2, the J call TRBJ1-6, with 7 bases fitting TRBD1. J lost 7 bases, V lost 3 bases, and 6 bases had no gene match. This CDR3 has 15 amino acids. Germline assignment: CDR1 SNHLY and CDR2 FYNNEI. Written as DNA, the CDR3 is TGTGCCAGCAGTGAGTGGGACAGCCTAAATTCACCCCTCCACTTT. As protein: CASSEWDSLNSPLHF.

The chain links TRBV7-9 to TRBJ2-2; D perhaps matches TRBD1 (6 bases). The CDR3 loop spans 16 amino acids. CDR1 is SEHNR and CDR2 is FQNEAQ in the germline V gene (reference sequence). Trimming removed 5 bases at V and 8 bases at J, with 21 bases between. The CDR3 loop is CASSPNTGSASGELFF. CDR3 nucleotides: TGTGCCAGCAGCCCTAACACAGGGTCTGCGTCAGGGGAGCTGTTTTTT.

The chain recombines TRBV5-5 with TRBJ2-3, with TRBD2 identical over 10 bases. The CDR3 runs 17 residues. The junction had 7 bases not matched to a gene; V was cut back by 3 bases and J by 0 bases. The germline V gene encodes CDR1 SGHKS and CDR2 YYEKEE (reference sequence). The CDR3 spells CASSSGLASPSTDTQYF. The DNA of the CDR3 is TGTGCCAGCAGCTCGGGACTAGCGTCCCCTAGCACAGATACGCAGTATTTT.

The rearrangement joins TRBV27 to TRBJ2-2, with 8 nucleotides matching TRBD2. Germline V gives CDR1 MNHEY, CDR2 SMNVEV (reference sequence). J gave up 4 bases and V 4 bases, and 2 bases lay outside the gene matches. The CDR3 loop spans 14 amino acids. The CDR3 DNA follows: TGTGCCAGCAGTTCCCTAGCGGGCACCGGGGAGCTGTTTTTT. Amino acids: CASSSLAGTGELFF.

This sequence joins TRBV14 and TRBJ1-5; the D gene is possibly TRBD1 (5 bases). Deletions cut 5 bases from V and 5 bases from J, with 22 bases between. From germline, CDR1 is SGHDN and CDR2 FVKESK. This CDR3 region has 17 residues. The CDR3 here is CASSGIQGARLHQPQHF. The CDR3 bases are TGTGCCAGCAGCGGCATCCAGGGTGCCCGGCTACATCAGCCCCAGCATTTT.